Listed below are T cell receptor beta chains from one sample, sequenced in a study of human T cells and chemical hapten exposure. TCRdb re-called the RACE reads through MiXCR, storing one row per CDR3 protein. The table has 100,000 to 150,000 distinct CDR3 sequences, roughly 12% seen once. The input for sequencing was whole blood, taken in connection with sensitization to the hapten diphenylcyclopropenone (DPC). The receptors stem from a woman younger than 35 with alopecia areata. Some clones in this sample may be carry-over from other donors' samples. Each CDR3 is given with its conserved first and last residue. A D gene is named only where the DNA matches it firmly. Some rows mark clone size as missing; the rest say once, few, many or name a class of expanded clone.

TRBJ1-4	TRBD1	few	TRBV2	CASRQYRGDREKLFF	TGTGCCAGCAGGCAATACAGGGGCGATAGGGAAAAACTGTTTTTT
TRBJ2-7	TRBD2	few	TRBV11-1	CASRTSRVNEQYF	TGTGCCAGCCGGACTAGCCGTGTCAACGAGCAGTACTTC
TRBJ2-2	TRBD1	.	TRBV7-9	CASSFSGQTSINTGELFF	TGTGCCAGCAGCTTTTCGGGACAGACCTCAATAAACACCGGGGAGCTGTTTTTT
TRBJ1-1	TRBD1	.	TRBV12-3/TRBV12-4	CASSPRDRWNTEAFF	TGTGCCAGCAGCCCCAGGGACAGGTGGAACACTGAAGCTTTCTTT
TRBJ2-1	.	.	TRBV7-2	CASSGGINRYNEQFF	TGTGCCAGCAGCGGTGGGATCAACAGGTACAATGAGCAGTTCTTC
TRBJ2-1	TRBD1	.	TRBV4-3	CASSQVTGVDEQFF	TGCGCCAGCAGCCAAGTGACAGGGGTTGATGAGCAGTTCTTC
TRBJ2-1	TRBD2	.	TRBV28	CASTQTSGGHNEQFF	TGTGCCAGCACCCAGACTAGCGGGGGACACAATGAGCAGTTCTTC
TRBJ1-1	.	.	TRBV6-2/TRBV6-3	CASSYSGMRGWSRTEAFF	TGTGCCAGCAGTTACTCGGGAATGAGGGGCTGGTCGAGAACTGAAGCTTTCTTT
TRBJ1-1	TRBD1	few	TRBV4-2	CASSQGRRQGVTEAFF	TGTGCCAGCAGCCAAGGAAGGCGACAGGGTGTGACTGAAGCTTTCTTT
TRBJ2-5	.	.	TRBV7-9	CASSLVSRNQETQYF	TGTGCCAGCAGCTTAGTTTCCCGGAACCAAGAGACCCAGTACTTC
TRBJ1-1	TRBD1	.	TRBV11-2	CASRRKGQGITEAFF	TGTGCCAGCAGACGTAAAGGACAGGGTATTACTGAAGCTTTCTTT
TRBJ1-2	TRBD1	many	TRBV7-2	CASSLVSSGTGTPRPYGYTF	TGTGCCAGCAGCTTAGTCTCATCCGGGACAGGGACGCCTCGCCCCTATGGCTACACCTTC
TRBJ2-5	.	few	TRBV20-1	CSARPAGTYQETQYF	TGCAGTGCTAGACCTGCGGGGACCTACCAAGAGACCCAGTACTTC
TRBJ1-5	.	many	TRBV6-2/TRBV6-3	CASSYEDQGYQPQHF	TGTGCCAGCAGTTATGAAGACCAGGGTTATCAGCCCCAGCATTTT
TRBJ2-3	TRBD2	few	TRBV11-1	CASSVIAGSSTDTQYF	TGTGCCAGCAGCGTGATAGCGGGGAGTAGCACAGATACGCAGTATTTT
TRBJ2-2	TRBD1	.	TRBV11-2	CASRRQGATYTGELFF	TGTGCCAGCAGACGACAGGGGGCCACATACACCGGGGAGCTGTTTTTT
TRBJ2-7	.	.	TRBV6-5	CASSYRDRSSYEQYF	TGTGCCAGCAGTTACAGGGACCGCTCGAGCTACGAGCAGTACTTC
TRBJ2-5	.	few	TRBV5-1	CASSLTTETQYF	TGCGCCAGCAGCTTAACCACCGAGACCCAGTACTTC
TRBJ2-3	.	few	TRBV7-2	CASSLAAVLGTDTQYF	TGTGCCAGCAGCTTAGCAGCTGTTCTGGGCACAGATACGCAGTATTTT
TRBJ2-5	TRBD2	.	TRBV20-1	CSARGRASGGDSQETQYF	TGCAGTGCTAGAGGTCGTGCTAGCGGGGGGGACTCCCAAGAGACCCAGTACTTC
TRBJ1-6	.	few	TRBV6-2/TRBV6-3	CASSYASLDSPLHF	TGTGCCAGCAGTTACGCGTCACTCGATTCACCCCTCCACTTT
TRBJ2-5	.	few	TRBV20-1	CSAPGPETQYF	TGCAGTGCCCCTGGACCGGAGACCCAGTACTTC
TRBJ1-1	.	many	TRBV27	CASQGYDTEAFF	TGTGCCAGCCAGGGGTACGACACTGAAGCTTTCTTT
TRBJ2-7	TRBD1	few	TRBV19	CASSINSDRAYEQYF	TGTGCCAGTAGTATAAATTCCGACAGGGCCTACGAGCAGTACTTC
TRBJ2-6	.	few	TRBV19	CASLSRGYSSGANVLTF	TGTGCCAGTCTATCCAGGGGATATAGCTCTGGGGCCAACGTCCTGACTTTC
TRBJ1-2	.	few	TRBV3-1	CASSHIRDGPRSYGYTF	TGTGCCAGCAGCCATATCCGGGACGGCCCTCGTTCCTATGGCTACACCTTC
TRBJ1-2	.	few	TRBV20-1	CSAHTQGPYGYTF	TGCAGTGCCCATACACAGGGCCCCTATGGCTACACCTTC